A few counts support the clone carrying this T cell receptor (beta chain). The target antigen is unknown. The data belong to a study of cytomegalovirus exposure and HLA in healthy donors. The CDR3 is 15 amino acids. Germline V gene lookup returns CDR1 MDHEN and CDR2 SYDVKM. V gave up 1 base and J gave up 7 bases; unmatched junction bases: 7. Whole-study findings and limits: In a later analysis, TCR beta V- and J-gene trimming was associated with a missense DCLRE1C variant.

The PCR employed 60 Vbeta primers together with 13 Jbeta primers. Some clones are missing from TCRdb's copy, which holds only in-frame ones; the method was immunoSEQ multiplex PCR. The sample holds more than 95,000 clones, roughly 15% seen once. Material: PBMCs. This clonotype was sampled from a female donor in good health and CMV-seronegative. V and J are TRBV28 and TRBJ1-1, with 9 bases that match TRBD1. As DNA, the CDR3 is TGTGCCAGCAGTTTATTTGGGACAGGGTTTATTGAAGCTTTCTTT. As protein: CASSLFGTGFIEAFF.